This T cell receptor (beta chain) was documented in a study of blood T cell repertoires in COVID-19. The overall study: There were acute and convalescent COVID-19 samples, and they came from the United States, Italy and Spain. T cells, B-cell-depleted T cells, or PBMCs supplied cDNA or gDNA.

As processed by the authors: Counts of nucleated cells, estimated from reference gene primer amplification, were obtained. TCRdb's table, derived via immunoSEQ multiplex PCR, lists solely in-frame clones and lacks some. That table is the source of V, J and clone size, and D and trimming were worked out from the DNA. The sample has 250,000 to 300,000 clones, around four fifths seen once; the top ten hold about 4.6%. The CDR3 runs to 15 residues. Germline values: CDR1 SGDLS, CDR2 YYNGEE. The V and J ends lost 3 bases and 8 bases, in that order; junction bases with no gene match: 7. This sequence was found in a man aged 60 to 75 who had recovered from COVID-19. The rearrangement links TRBV9 to TRBJ2-3; TRBD2 agrees at 12 bases. Material for sequencing was peripheral blood. For the CDR3, the DNA is TGTGCCAGCAGCGGGACTAGCGGGGCAGCTTTTACGCAGTATTTT. Translated: CASSGTSGAAFTQYF.